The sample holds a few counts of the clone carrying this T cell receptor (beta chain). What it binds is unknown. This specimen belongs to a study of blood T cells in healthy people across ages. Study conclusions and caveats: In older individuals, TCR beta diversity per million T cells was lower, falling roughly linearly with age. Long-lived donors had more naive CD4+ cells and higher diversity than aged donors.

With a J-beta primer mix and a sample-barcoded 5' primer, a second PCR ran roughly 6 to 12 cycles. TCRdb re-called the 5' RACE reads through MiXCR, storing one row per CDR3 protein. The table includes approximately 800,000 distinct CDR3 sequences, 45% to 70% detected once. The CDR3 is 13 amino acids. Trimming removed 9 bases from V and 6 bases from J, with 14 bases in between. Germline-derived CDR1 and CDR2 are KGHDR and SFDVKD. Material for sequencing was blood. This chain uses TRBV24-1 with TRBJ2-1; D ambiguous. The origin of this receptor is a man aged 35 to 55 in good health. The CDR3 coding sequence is TGTGCCACCTCGCCTGAAGGGTTCAATGAGCAGTTCTTC. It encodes CATSPEGFNEQFF.